This TCR beta chain originates from a study of blood T cell repertoires in COVID-19. Whole-study context: Italy, Spain and the United States were the sources of the convalescent and acute COVID-19 samples. Sources were T cells, B-cell-depleted T cells, or PBMCs; the material itself was cDNA or gDNA.

Between the trimmed V and J ends, which lost 1 base and 0 bases, there was a span of 7 bases. CDR1 is SEHNR and CDR2 is FQNEAQ in the germline V gene (reference sequence). The CDR3 covers 15 residues. In the original processing: Amplification of reference gene primers provided the estimated nucleated cell counts. Using immunoSEQ multiplex PCR, the repertoire was profiled, and TCRdb retains in-frame clones only, with some absent. The V and J calls and clone size were taken over from that table, and D and trimming were inferred from the DNA. The sample records 200,000 to 250,000 clones, 92% being singletons.

The chain has TRBV7-9 and TRBJ1-3; D is uncertain. Sequences were obtained from peripheral blood. This sequence was found in a man younger than 40 with acute or convalescent COVID-19. The CDR3 DNA is TGTGCCAGCAGCTTAGTGGCCCTCTCTGGAAACACCATATATTTT. It encodes CASSLVALSGNTIYF.